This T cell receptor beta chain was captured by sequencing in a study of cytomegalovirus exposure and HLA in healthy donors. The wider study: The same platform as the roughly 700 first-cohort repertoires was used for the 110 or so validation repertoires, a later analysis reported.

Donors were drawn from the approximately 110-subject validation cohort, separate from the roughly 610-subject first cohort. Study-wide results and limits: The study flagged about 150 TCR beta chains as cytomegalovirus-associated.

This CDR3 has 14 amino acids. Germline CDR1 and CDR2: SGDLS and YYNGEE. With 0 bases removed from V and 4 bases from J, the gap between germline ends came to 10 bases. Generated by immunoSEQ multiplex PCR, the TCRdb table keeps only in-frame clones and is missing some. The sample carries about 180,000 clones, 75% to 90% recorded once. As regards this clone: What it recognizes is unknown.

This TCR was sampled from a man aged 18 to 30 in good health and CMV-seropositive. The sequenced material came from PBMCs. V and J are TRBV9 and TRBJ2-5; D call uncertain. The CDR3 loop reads CASSVGQAGETQYF. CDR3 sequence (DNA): TGTGCCAGCAGCGTAGGACAAGCAGGAGAGACCCAGTACTTC. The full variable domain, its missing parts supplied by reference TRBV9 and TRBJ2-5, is DSGVTQTPKHLITATGQRVTLRCSPRSGDLSVYWYQQSLDQGLQFLIQYYNGEERAKGNILERFSAQQFPDLHSELNLSSLELGDSALYFCASSVGQAGETQYFGPGTRLLVL.